Sequencing of this TCR beta chain was carried out in a study of sequential checkpoint blockade in melanoma. Clones were sequenced by immunoSEQ multiplex PCR, and TCRdb holds only the in-frame ones, with some missing. The table lists a few thousand clones, about 22% of them singletons. The CDR3 sequence is 12 residues long. Germline V CDR1 and CDR2: MDHEN, SYDVKM. With 2 bases removed from V and 4 bases from J, the gap between germline ends came to 5 bases. Treatment indicated: randomized to nivolumab then ipilimumab (arm A) or the reverse (arm B). Source: tumor tissue (inferred from file names), taken from a patient given nivolumab and ipilimumab in sequence. The receptor's source is a human donor with melanoma. The V and J genes are TRBV28 and TRBJ1-2; the D is unclear. This CDR3 reads CASSLRAYGYTF. CDR3 bases: TGTGCCAGCAGTTTAAGGGCCTATGGCTACACCTTC.